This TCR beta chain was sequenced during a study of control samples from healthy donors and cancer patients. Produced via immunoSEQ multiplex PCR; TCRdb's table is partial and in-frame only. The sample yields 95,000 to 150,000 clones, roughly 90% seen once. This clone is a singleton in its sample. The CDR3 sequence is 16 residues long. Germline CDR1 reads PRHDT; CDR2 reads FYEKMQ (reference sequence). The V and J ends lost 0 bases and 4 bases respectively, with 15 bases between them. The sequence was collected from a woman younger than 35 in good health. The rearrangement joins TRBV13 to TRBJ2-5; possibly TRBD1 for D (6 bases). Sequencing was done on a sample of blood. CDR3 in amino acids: CASSLGRGTRGETQYF. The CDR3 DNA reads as TGTGCCAGCAGCTTAGGTAGGGGGACGAGGGGAGAGACCCAGTACTTC.